This T cell receptor beta chain was captured in a study of T cell changes during pregnancy in multiple sclerosis. The protocol was immunoSEQ multiplex PCR, while the TCRdb copy is restricted to in-frame clones and leaves out a portion. The sample consists of tens of thousands of clones, 80% to 95% of them appearing once. The V gene's germline CDR1 is SEHNR and CDR2 FQNEAQ (reference sequence). CDR3 size: 15 residues. Trimming cost V 4 bases and J 3 bases, with 15 bases left between them. Sequenced material: CD8+ T cells from peripheral blood mononuclear cells, taken in the second trimester of pregnancy. The J gene is TRBJ1-1, the V gene TRBV7-9; possible D gene TRBD1, 6 bases. This TCR derives from a female donor with multiple sclerosis, enrolled in a pregnancy study. CDR3 loop: CASSSQGSQYTEAFF. In DNA, the CDR3 is TGTGCCAGCAGCTCTCAGGGGTCCCAATACACTGAAGCTTTCTTT.